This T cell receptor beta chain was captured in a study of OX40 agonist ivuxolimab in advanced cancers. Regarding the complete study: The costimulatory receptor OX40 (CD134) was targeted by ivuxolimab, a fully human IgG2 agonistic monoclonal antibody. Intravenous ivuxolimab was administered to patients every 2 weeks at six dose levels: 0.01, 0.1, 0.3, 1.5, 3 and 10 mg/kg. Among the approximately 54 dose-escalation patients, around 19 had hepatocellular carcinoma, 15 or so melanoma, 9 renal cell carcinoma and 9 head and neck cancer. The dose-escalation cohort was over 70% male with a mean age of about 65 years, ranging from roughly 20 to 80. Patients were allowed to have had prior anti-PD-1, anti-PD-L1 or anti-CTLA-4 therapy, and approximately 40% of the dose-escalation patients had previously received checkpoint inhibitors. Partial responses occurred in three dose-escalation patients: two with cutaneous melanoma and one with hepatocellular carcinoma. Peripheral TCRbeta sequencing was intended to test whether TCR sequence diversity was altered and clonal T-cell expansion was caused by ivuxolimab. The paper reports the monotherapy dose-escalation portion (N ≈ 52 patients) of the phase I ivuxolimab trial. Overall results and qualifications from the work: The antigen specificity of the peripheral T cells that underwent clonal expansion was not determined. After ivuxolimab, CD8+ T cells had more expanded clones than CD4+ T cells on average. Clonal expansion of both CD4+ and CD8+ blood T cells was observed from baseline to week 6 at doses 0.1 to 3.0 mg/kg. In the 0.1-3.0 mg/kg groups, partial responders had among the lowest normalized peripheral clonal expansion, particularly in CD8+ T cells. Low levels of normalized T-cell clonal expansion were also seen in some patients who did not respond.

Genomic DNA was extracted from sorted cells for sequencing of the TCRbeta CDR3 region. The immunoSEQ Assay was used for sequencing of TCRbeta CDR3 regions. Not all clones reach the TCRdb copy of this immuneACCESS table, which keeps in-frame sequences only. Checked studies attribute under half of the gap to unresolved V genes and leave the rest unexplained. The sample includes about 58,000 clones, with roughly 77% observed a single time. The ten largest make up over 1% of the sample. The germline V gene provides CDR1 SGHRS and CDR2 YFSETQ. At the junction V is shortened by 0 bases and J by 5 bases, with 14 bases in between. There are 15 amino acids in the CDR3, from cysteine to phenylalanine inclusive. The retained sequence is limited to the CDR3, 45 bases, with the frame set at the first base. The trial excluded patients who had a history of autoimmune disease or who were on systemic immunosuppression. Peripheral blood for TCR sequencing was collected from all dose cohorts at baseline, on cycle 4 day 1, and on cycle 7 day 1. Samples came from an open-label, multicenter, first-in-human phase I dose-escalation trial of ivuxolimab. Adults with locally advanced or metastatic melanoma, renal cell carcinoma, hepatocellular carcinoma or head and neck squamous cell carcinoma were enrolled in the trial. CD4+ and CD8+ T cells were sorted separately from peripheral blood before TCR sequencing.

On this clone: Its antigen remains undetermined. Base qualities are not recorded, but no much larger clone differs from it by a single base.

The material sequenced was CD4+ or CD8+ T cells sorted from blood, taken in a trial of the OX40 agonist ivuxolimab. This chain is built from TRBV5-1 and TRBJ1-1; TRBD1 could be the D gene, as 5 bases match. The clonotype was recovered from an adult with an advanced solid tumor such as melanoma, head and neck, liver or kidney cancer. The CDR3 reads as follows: CASSLALSGGTEAFF. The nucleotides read TGCGCCAGCAGCTTGGCCCTGAGTGGGGGGACTGAAGCTTTCTTT. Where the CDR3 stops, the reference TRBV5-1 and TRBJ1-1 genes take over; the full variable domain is KAGVTQTPRYLIKTRGQQVTLSCSPISGHRSVSWYQQTPGQGLQFLFEYFSETQRNKGNFPGRFSGRQFSNSRSEMNVSTLELGDSALYLCASSLALSGGTEAFFGQGTRLTVV.